Below, one T cell receptor (beta chain) is given with its context. Its antigen is as yet unknown. The data were taken from a study of T cell responses to AZD1222 COVID-19 vaccine. Notes on the study in general: Spike-specific TCR breadth rose after two AZD1222 doses, and depth rose as well. Donors were chiefly white British, with a greater number of females, and clonal diversity was perhaps underestimated.

With 3 bases clipped from V and 3 bases from J, the junction kept 5 bases outside the gene matches. CDR1 is DFQATT and CDR2 is SNEGSKA in the germline V gene (reference sequence). The CDR3 has 15 amino acids. Measured with immunoSEQ multiplex PCR; TCRdb has only the in-frame clones, and not every one. This sample carries 250,000 to 300,000 clones, approximately 94% of them seen once, and the ten largest clones take 0.5% to 0.7%. The receptor comes from an adult who received the AZD1222 COVID-19 vaccine. This specimen consisted of peripheral blood, obtained 28 days after the second AZD1222 dose. The chain uses TRBV20-1 and TRBJ2-1; 10 positions agree with TRBD1. CDR3 DNA: TGCAGTGCTAGTCGACAGGGGGCAGGCTACAATGAGCAGTTCTTC. This sequence encodes CSASRQGAGYNEQFF.